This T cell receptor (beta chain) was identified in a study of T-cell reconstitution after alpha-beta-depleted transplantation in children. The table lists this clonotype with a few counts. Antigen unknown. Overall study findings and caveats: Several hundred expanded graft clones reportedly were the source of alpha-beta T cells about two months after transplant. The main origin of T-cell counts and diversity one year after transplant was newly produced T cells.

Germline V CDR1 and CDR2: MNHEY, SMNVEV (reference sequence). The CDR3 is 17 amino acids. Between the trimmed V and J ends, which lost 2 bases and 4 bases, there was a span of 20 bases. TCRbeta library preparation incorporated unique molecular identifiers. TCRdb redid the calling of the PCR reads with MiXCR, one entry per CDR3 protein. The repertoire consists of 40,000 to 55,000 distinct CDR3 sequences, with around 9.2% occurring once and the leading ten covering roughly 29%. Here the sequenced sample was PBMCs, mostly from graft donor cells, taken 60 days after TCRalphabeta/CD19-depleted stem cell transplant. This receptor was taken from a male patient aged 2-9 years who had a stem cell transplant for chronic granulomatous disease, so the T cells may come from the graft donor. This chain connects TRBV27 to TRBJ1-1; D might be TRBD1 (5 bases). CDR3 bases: TGTGCCAGCAGTTTAGGTTCGGCAGGACCGGGACTCACTGAAGCTTTCTTT. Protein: CASSLGSAGPGLTEAFF.